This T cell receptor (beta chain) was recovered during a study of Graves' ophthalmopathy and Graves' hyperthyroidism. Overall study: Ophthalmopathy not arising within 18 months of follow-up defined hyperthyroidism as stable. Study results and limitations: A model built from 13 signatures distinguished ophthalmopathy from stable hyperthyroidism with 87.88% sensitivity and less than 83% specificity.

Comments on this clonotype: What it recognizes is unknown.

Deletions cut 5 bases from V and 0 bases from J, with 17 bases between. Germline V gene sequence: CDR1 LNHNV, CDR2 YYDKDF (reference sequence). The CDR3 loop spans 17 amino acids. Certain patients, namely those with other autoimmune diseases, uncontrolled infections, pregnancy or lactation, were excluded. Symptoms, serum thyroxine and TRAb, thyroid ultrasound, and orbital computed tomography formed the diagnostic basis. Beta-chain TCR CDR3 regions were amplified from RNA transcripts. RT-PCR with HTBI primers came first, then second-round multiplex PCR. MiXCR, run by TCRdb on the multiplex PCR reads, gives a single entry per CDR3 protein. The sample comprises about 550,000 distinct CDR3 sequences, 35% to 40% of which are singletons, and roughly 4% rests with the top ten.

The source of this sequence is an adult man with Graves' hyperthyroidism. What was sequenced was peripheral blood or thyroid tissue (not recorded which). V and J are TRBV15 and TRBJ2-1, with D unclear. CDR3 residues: CATSPPPRPSSYNEQFF. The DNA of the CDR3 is TGTGCCACCAGCCCCCCTCCTCGGCCCAGCTCCTACAATGAGCAGTTCTTC.